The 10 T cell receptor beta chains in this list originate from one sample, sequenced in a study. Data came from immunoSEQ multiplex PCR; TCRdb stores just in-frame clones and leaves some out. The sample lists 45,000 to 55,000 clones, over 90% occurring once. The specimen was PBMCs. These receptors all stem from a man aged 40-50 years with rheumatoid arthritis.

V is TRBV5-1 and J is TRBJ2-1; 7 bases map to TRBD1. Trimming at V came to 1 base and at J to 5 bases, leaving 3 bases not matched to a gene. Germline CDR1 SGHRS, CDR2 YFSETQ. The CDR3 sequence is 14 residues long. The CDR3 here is CASSLIQGDNEQFF. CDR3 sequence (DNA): TGCGCCAGCAGCTTGATCCAGGGGGACAATGAGCAGTTCTTC.

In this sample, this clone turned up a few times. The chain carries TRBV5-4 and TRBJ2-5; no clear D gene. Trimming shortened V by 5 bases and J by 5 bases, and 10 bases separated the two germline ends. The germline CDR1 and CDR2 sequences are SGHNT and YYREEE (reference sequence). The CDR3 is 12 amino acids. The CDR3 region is CASSRTGETQYF. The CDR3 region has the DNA TGTGCCAGCAGTCGAACTGGGGAGACCCAGTACTTC.

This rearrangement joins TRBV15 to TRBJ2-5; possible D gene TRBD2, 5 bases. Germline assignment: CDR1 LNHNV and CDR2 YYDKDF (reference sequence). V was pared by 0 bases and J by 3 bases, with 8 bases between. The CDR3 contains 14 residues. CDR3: CATSREGGKETQYF. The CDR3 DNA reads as TGTGCCACCAGCAGAGAAGGAGGAAAAGAGACCCAGTACTTC.

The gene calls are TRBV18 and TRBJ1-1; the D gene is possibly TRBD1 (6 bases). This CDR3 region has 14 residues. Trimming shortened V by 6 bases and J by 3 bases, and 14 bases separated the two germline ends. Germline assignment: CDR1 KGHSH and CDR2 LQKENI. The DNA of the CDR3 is TGTGCCAGCTCCCAACAGGGCGGGGACACTGAAGCTTTCTTT. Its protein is CASSQQGGDTEAFF.

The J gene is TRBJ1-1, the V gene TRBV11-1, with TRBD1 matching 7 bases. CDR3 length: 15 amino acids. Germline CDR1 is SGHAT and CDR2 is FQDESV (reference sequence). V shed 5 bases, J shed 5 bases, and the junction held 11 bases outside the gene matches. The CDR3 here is CASSVLQGGGTEAFF. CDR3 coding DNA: TGTGCCAGCAGCGTACTTCAGGGGGGAGGAACTGAAGCTTTCTTT.

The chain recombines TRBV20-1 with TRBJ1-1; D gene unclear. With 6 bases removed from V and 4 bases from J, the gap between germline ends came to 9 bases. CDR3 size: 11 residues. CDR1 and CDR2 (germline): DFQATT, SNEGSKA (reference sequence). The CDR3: CSAPDVTEAFF. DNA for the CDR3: TGCAGTGCCCCTGATGTCACTGAAGCTTTCTTT.

The CDR3 DNA reads as TGCGCCAGCAGACAGGGGAGCAATCAGCCCCAGCATTTT. It specifies CASRQGSNQPQHF. The rearrangement uses TRBV5-1 and TRBJ1-5; 7 bases line up with TRBD1. The J segment lost 1 base and the V segment lost 5 bases, leaving 0 bases of the junction unmatched. Germline values: CDR1 SGHRS, CDR2 YFSETQ. There are 13 residues in the CDR3.

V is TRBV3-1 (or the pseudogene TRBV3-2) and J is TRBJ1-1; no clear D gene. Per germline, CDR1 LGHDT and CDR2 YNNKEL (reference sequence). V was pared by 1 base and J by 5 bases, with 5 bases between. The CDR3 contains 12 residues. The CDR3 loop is CASSQGWTEAFF. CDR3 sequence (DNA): TGTGCCAGCAGCCAAGGTTGGACTGAAGCTTTCTTT.

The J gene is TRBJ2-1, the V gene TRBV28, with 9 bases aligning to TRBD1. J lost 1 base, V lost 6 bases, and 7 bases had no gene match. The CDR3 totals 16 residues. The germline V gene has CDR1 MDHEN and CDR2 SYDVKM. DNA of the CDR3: TGTGCCAGCAGCCAAGGGACAGGGACGTCCTACAATGAGCAGTTCTTC. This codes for CASSQGTGTSYNEQFF.

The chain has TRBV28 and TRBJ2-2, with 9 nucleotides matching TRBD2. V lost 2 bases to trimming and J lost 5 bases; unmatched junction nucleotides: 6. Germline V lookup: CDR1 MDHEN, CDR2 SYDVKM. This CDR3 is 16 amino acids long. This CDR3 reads CASSLGSGRGTGELFF. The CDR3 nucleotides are TGTGCCAGCAGTTTAGGTAGCGGGAGAGGAACCGGGGAGCTGTTTTTT.